Here is one T cell receptor (beta chain) with its context. Method: immunoSEQ multiplex PCR; TCRdb's copy keeps in-frame clones and lacks some. The sample records about 130,000 clones, around 80% being singletons. This entry comes from a study of blood T cell repertoires in COVID-19. This CDR3 has 12 amino acids. CDR1 and CDR2 from the germline V gene are SNHLY and FYNNEI. V lost 6 bases to trimming and J lost 2 bases, with 8 bases between them. The chain employs TRBV2 and TRBJ2-7, with D uncertain. This receptor was identified in a woman aged 50 to 60 who had recovered from COVID-19. The sample consisted of PBMCs or T cells enriched from blood (not recorded which). CDR3 in amino acids: CASSHTAYEQYV. CDR3 in DNA: TGTGCCAGCAGCCATACAGCCTACGAGCAGTACGTC.